This TCR beta chain was recovered during a study of blood T cell repertoires in COVID-19. The CDR3 has 12 residues. Germline assignment: CDR1 MNHEY and CDR2 SVGAGI. V lost 7 bases, J lost 3 bases, and 10 bases lay in between. The assay was immunoSEQ multiplex PCR, and TCRdb's table has in-frame clones only and misses some. The sample includes fewer than 350,000 clones, around nine tenths of them seen just once. A PCR-confirmed or clinician-diagnosed COVID-19 case had contacted exposed participants within 2 weeks of entry. Sequencing was done on a sample of PBMCs or T cells enriched from blood (not recorded which). The TCR sequence derives from a woman between 25 and 40 years old who had been exposed to COVID-19. The genes are TRBV6-5 and TRBJ2-7; no clear D. CDR3 nucleotide sequence: TGTGCCAGCACTCATAGACACTACGAGCAGTACTTC. This codes for CASTHRHYEQYF.